This entry lists 19 T cell receptor beta chains sequenced from one sample in a study of cytomegalovirus exposure and HLA in healthy donors (dated by TCRdb to 2017 to 2019). Preparation of the library involved the immunoSEQ multiplex PCR assay. For the multiplex PCR, a mixture combining 60 forward primers for TCR Vbeta segments and 13 reverse primers for TCR Jbeta segments was used. Sourced from immuneACCESS, this table was stored by TCRdb with only in-frame sequences that have V and J called. A share of the clones is absent; for the studies checked, an unresolved V gene accounts for under half, and the remainder has no known explanation. Counted in this sample were tens of thousands of clones; around three quarters of them appeared once. The top ten hold 0.45% to 0.6% of the sample. What was sequenced was PBMCs. These receptor sequences come from a young man in good health and CMV-seronegative.

The rearrangement links TRBV25-1 to TRBJ1-3; no reliable D call. The length of the CDR3 is 16 residues. Germline V CDR1 and CDR2: MGHDK, SYGVNS. V gave up 1 base and J gave up 0 bases, with 10 bases separating them. This CDR3 reads CASSEFRGFSGNTIYF. The CDR3 DNA is TGTGCCAGCAGTGAATTCCGCGGATTCTCTGGAAACACCATATATTTT.

The gene calls are TRBV29-1 and TRBJ1-2, with TRBD1 identical over 7 bases. Germline CDR1 SQVTM, CDR2 ANQGSEA. V lost 3 bases and J lost 3; bases outside the gene matches: 4. The CDR3 spans 13 residues. The CDR3 region has the DNA TGCAGCGTTGACGACAGGGAATACTATGGCTACACCTTC. As protein: CSVDDREYYGYTF.

The chain recombines TRBV9 with TRBJ1-2; possible D gene TRBD1, 5 bases. This CDR3 is 15 amino acids long. Germline V lookup: CDR1 SGDLS, CDR2 YYNGEE. V lost 4 bases and J lost 7, with 20 bases in between. The CDR3 reads CASSPWSSGRAGYTF. CDR3 DNA sequence: TGTGCCAGCAGCCCTTGGTCTTCAGGGAGGGCTGGCTACACCTTC.

V gene TRBV7-9 combines with J gene TRBJ1-1; a possible D gene is TRBD1 (5 bases). Germline V gives CDR1 SEHNR, CDR2 FQNEAQ (reference sequence). Deletions cut 1 base from V and 6 bases from J, with 6 bases between. This CDR3 comprises 12 residues. The CDR3 here is CASSLGGPEAFF. In DNA, the CDR3 is TGTGCCAGCAGCTTAGGGGGCCCTGAAGCTTTCTTT.

V usage is TRBV5-1 and J usage is TRBJ2-2, with D perhaps TRBD2 (6 bases). CDR1 and CDR2 from the germline V gene are SGHRS and YFSETQ. This CDR3 is built from 16 residues. V lost 3 bases and J lost 0, with 12 bases in between. CDR3 amino acids: CASSSPGTANTGELFF. In nucleotides, the CDR3 is TGCGCCAGCAGCTCCCCCGGGACTGCGAACACCGGGGAGCTGTTTTTT.

The chain recombines TRBV15 with TRBJ1-1; 7 nucleotides align to TRBD1. Germline V gives CDR1 LNHNV, CDR2 YYDKDF (reference sequence). J lost 7 bases, V lost 0 bases, and 2 bases had no gene match. The CDR3 is made up of 13 amino acids. The CDR3 spells CATSRDRTGEAFF. The CDR3 DNA reads TGTGCCACCAGCAGAGATCGGACAGGTGAAGCTTTCTTT.

This rearrangement joins TRBV11-2 to TRBJ2-7, with D possibly TRBD1 on 6 matching bases. In germline, CDR1 is SGHAT, CDR2 FQNNGV. The CDR3 runs 13 residues. The V end was cut by 3 bases, the J end by 2 bases, with 8 bases between. The CDR3 DNA reads as TGTGCCAGCAGCTTGGGACACACCTACGAGCAGTACTTC. Protein product: CASSLGHTYEQYF.

The genes are TRBV4-3 and TRBJ2-1; TRBD2 aligns across 7 bases. Losses at the gene ends were 1 base for V and 3 bases for J; bases not matched to a gene: 6. CDR3 length equals 16 residues. Germline CDR1 reads LGHNA; CDR2 reads YSLEER. CDR3 residues: CASSQAPGGGYNEQFF. The CDR3 bases are TGCGCCAGCAGCCAAGCTCCTGGCGGGGGCTACAATGAGCAGTTCTTC.

Concerning this clone itself: At one end, the junction sequence differs from germline, possibly due to a read error. At the DNA level, this CDR3 is encoded by other sequences in the same sample as well. The chain combines TRBV14 with TRBJ1-2; TRBD1 matches 9 bases. CDR1 is SGHDN and CDR2 is FVKESK in the germline V gene. The CDR3 loop spans 15 amino acids. In DNA form, the CDR3 reads TGTGCTAGCAGCCTGGGGACAGGGACTAACTATGGCTACACCTTC. It is translated as CASSLGTGTNYGYTF.

This clone came up once. A junction end diverges from the germline sequence, so it may reflect a read error. J is TRBJ1-2 and V is TRBV7-9; no clear D. Germline-derived CDR1 and CDR2 are SEHNR and FQNEAQ (reference sequence). The CDR3 has 13 amino acids. In DNA, the CDR3 is TGTTCCAGCAGCTTTACGGGGAGGTATGGCTACACCTTC. Translated, it gives CSSSFTGRYGYTF. Complete variable domain (other parts from reference TRBV7-9 and TRBJ1-2): DTGVSQNPRHKITKRGQNVTFRCDPISEHNRLYWYRQTLGQGPEFLTYFQNEAQLEKSRLLSDRFSAERPKGSFSTLEIQRTEQGDSAMYLCSSSFTGRYGYTFGSGTRLTVV.

This sequence joins TRBV7-2 and TRBJ1-5, with unresolved D. In germline, CDR1 is SGHTA, CDR2 FQGNSA. The germline V and J ends were trimmed by 5 bases and 6 bases, with 11 bases remaining between them. The CDR3 has 13 residues. The CDR3 DNA follows: TGTGCCAGCAGCCCACAGTTTGTTCAGCCCCAGCATTTT. Protein: CASSPQFVQPQHF.

This CDR3 is CASSRTGGKMNTEAFF. The CDR3 DNA reads as TGTGCCAGCTCCCGGACAGGGGGGAAGATGAACACTGAAGCTTTCTTT. The chain couples TRBV18 to TRBJ1-1, with 10 bases identical to TRBD1. There are 16 residues in the CDR3. V shed 6 bases, J shed 0 bases, and the junction held 7 bases outside the gene matches. From germline, CDR1 is KGHSH and CDR2 LQKENI.

Many counts were recorded for this clone. This sequence joins TRBV7-8 and TRBJ1-1; 7 bases line up with TRBD1. From germline, CDR1 is SGHVS and CDR2 FQNEAQ. The V gene end was trimmed by 2 bases and the J gene end by 4 bases; junction bases not matched to a gene: 7. The CDR3 runs 15 residues. The CDR3 region is CASSLSQGTRTEAFF. The CDR3 coding sequence is TGTGCCAGCAGCTTATCACAGGGGACGCGCACTGAAGCTTTCTTT.

The genes are TRBV15 and TRBJ2-4; D might be TRBD2 (5 bases). V dropped 3 bases and J dropped 8 bases, with 14 bases sitting between them. Germline V gene lookup returns CDR1 LNHNV and CDR2 YYDKDF (reference sequence). This CDR3 contains 14 residues. The CDR3 here is CATSSMGDSDIQYF. In nucleotides, the CDR3 is TGTGCCACCAGCAGTATGGGTGATAGCGACATTCAGTACTTC.

This clone was recorded only once. V and J are TRBV7-8 and TRBJ1-2; 11 bases are a match to TRBD1. J gave up 6 bases and V 2 bases, and 11 bases lay outside the gene matches. This CDR3 comprises 17 residues. Germline V gives CDR1 SGHVS, CDR2 FQNEAQ. CDR3 sequence (DNA): TGTGCCAGCAGCTTATCCCAGAGGACAGGGGGCATCGATGGCTACACCTTC. Its protein product is CASSLSQRTGGIDGYTF.

This clone has just a few counts. This chain links TRBV7-7 with TRBJ2-1; TRBD2 matches 9 bases. J was trimmed by 12 bases and V by 2 bases; bases with no gene match: 8. CDR3 length equals 14 residues. Germline assignment: CDR1 SSHAT and CDR2 FNYEAQ (reference sequence). For the CDR3, the DNA is TGTGCCAGCAGCTTAAAGGCGCGGGAGGGCCGGCAGTTCTTC. Its translation is CASSLKAREGRQFF.

The V call is TRBV5-1, the J call TRBJ1-3; 7 positions agree with TRBD1. From germline, CDR1 is SGHRS and CDR2 YFSETQ. The CDR3 totals 13 residues. The V gene end was trimmed by 4 bases and the J gene end by 4 bases; junction bases not matched to a gene: 2. The CDR3 loop is CASSQGGGNTIYF. The CDR3 DNA is TGCGCCAGCAGCCAGGGGGGAGGAAACACCATATATTTT.

J is TRBJ2-2 and V is TRBV6-5; no reliable D call. The germline V gene has CDR1 MNHEY and CDR2 SVGAGI. This CDR3 is 13 amino acids long. V gave up 6 bases and J gave up 7 bases, with 12 bases separating them. This CDR3 reads CASSRDGVGELFF. DNA of the CDR3: TGTGCCAGCAGCCGCGACGGAGTCGGGGAGCTGTTTTTT.

V usage is TRBV7-8 and J usage is TRBJ2-7; D is perhaps TRBD2 (6 bases). CDR3 length equals 13 residues. Germline V lookup: CDR1 SGHVS, CDR2 FQNEAQ. V lost 5 bases, J lost 4 bases, and 12 bases lay in between. CDR3 sequence: CASSAGLLYEQYV. The CDR3, as DNA: TGTGCCAGCAGCGCTGGACTATTATACGAGCAGTACGTC.